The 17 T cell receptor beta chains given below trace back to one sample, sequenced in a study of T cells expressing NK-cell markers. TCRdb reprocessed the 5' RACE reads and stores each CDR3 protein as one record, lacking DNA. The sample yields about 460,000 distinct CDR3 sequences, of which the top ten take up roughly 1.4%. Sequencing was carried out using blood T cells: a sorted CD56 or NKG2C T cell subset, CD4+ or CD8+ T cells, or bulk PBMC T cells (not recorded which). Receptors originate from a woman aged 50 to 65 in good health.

The CDR3 region is CASSPRTISYNEQFF. This chain joins TRBV12-3 or TRBV12-4 and TRBJ2-1; checking the TCRdb D call of TRBD2 is not possible without DNA. This CDR3 contains 15 residues.

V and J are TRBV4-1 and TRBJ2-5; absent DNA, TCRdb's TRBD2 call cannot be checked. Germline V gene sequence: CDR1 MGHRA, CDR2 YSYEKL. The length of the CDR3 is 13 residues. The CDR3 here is CASGLARQETQYF.

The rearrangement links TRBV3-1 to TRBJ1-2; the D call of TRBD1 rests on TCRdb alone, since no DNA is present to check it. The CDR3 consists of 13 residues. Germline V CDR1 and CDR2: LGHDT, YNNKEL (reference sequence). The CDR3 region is CASRQENGQIYTF.

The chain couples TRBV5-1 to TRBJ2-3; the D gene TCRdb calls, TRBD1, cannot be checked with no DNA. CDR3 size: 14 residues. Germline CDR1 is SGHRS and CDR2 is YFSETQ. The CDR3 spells CASSFGQGRDTQYF.

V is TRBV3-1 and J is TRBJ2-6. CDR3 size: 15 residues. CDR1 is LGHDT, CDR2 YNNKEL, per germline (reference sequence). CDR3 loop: CASSRRLSGANVLTF.

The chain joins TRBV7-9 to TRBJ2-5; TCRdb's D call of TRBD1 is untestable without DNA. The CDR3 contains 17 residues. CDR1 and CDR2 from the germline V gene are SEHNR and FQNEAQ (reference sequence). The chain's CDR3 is CASSSTTKVGDQETQYF.

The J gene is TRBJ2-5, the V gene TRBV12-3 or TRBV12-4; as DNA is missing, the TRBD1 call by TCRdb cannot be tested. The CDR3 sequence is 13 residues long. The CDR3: CASSLKRTSTQYF.

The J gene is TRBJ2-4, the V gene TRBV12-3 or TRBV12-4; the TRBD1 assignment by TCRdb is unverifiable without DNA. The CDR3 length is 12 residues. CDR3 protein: CASTGGGNIQYF.

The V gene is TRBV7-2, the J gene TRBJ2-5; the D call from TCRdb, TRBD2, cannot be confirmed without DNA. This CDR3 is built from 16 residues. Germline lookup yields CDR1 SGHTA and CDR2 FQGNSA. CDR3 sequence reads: CASSKTSGRVAGTQYF.

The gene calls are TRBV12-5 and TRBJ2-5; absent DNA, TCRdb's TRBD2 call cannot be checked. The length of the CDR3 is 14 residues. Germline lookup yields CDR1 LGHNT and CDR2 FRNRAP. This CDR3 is CASGIAGGVKTQYF.

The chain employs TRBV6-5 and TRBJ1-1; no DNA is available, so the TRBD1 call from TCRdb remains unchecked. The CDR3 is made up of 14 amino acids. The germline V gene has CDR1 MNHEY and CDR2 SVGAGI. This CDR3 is CASSYTGSTTEAFF.

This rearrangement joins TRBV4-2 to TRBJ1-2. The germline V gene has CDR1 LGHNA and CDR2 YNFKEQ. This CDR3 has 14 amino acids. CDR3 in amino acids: CASSQAEGSYGYTF.

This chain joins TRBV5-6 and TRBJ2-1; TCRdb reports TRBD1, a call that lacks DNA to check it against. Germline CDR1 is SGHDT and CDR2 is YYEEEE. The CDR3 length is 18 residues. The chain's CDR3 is CASSSPPGHDFSYNEQFF. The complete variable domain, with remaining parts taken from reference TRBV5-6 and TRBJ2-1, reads DAGVTQSPTHLIKTRGQQVTLRCSPKSGHDTVSWYQQALGQGPQFIFQYYEEEERQRGNFPDRFSGHQFPNYSSELNVNALLLGDSALYLCASSSPPGHDFSYNEQFFGPGTRLTVL.

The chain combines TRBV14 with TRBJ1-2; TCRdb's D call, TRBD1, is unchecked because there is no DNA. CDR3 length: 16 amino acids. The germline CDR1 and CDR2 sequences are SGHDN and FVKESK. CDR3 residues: CASSSQGRGKNYGYTF.

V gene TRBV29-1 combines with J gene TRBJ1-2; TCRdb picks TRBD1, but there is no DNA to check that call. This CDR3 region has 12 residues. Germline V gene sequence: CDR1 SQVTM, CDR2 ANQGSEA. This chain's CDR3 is CSVAQGSYGYTF.

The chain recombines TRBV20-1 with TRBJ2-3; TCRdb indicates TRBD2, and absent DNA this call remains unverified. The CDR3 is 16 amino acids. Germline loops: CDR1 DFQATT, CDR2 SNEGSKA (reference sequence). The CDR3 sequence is CSADIPGLAGLDTQYF.

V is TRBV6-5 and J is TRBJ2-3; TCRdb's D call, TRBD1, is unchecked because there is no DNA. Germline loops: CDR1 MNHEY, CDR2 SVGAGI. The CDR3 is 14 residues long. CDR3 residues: CASRLGSPTDTQYF.